Listed here are 27 T cell receptor beta chains from one sample, sequenced in a study of cytomegalovirus exposure and HLA in healthy donors. Repertoires were generated with immunoSEQ multiplex PCR, while TCRdb's copy carries only in-frame clones and drops some. This repertoire shows roughly 310,000 clones, around 90% found once; its top ten account for around 0.96%. The specimen sequenced was PBMCs. These receptors were taken from a man aged 25-45 years in good health and CMV-seronegative.

The chain combines TRBV7-2 with TRBJ2-1, with a weak D call TRBD2 (6 bases). This CDR3 has 16 amino acids. V was shortened by 0 bases and J by 0 bases, with 9 bases between the two germline ends. Germline assignment: CDR1 SGHTA and CDR2 FQGNSA. The chain's CDR3 is CASSLAGDSSYNEQFF. As DNA, the CDR3 is TGTGCCAGCAGCTTAGCAGGGGACTCCTCCTACAATGAGCAGTTCTTC.

The chain employs TRBV7-9 and TRBJ1-6; the D gene is possibly TRBD1 (5 bases). CDR3 size: 17 residues. The germline V gene has CDR1 SEHNR and CDR2 FQNEAQ (reference sequence). V lost 5 bases and J lost 0, with 14 bases in between. The CDR3 nucleotides read TGTGCCAGCAGCGATCGGGACGGGAGCTCCTATAATTCACCCCTCCACTTT. Amino acids: CASSDRDGSSYNSPLHF.

V is TRBV18 and J is TRBJ2-7; 10 bases match TRBD1. With V trimmed by 3 bases and J by 5 bases, 4 bases remained unmatched. CDR1 and CDR2 (germline): KGHSH, LQKENI. This CDR3 is 14 amino acids long. In DNA, the CDR3 is TGTGCCAGCTCACCCCTGGGACAGGGGAACGAGCAGTACTTC. Protein sequence: CASSPLGQGNEQYF.

Of note for this clone: Other nucleotide sequences in the sample specify the same CDR3. The V call is TRBV27, the J call TRBJ2-7; D possibly corresponds to TRBD2 (6 bases). CDR1 MNHEY and CDR2 SMNVEV come from the germline V gene (reference sequence). Trimming cost V 4 bases and J 7 bases, with 8 bases left between them. The CDR3 totals 11 residues. The CDR3 reads CASSSGGEQYF. The CDR3, as DNA: TGTGCCAGCAGTTCAGGAGGGGAGCAGTACTTC.

In nucleotides, the CDR3 is TGTGCCAGCAGTGGGACAGGGGGCGGCACAGATACGCAGTATTTT. Protein product: CASSGTGGGTDTQYF. The gene calls are TRBV6-4 and TRBJ2-3; the match to TRBD1 covers 11 bases. The length of the CDR3 is 15 residues. Germline CDR1 and CDR2: MRHNA and SNTAGT. The V segment lost 4 bases and the J segment 1 base; nucleotides outside the gene matches: 1.

The chain uses TRBV27 and TRBJ2-7, with TRBD1 matching 10 bases. Looked up from germline, CDR1 is MNHEY and CDR2 is SMNVEV (reference sequence). With V trimmed by 5 bases and J by 0 bases, 4 bases remained unmatched. The CDR3 is made up of 15 amino acids. CDR3 region: CASSPWTGGSYEQYF. The CDR3, as DNA: TGTGCCAGCAGTCCTTGGACAGGGGGCTCCTACGAGCAGTACTTC.

The genes are TRBV11-3 and TRBJ2-1; D perhaps matches TRBD1 (5 bases). V was clipped by 2 bases and J by 6 bases, with 11 bases between them. CDR3 size: 14 residues. The germline V gene encodes CDR1 SGHNT and CDR2 YENEEA. CDR3 sequence reads: CASSLNRKSNEQFF. DNA for the CDR3: TGTGCCAGCAGCTTAAACAGGAAGAGCAATGAGCAGTTCTTC.

This rearrangement joins TRBV12-5 to TRBJ2-7, with a possible D match to TRBD1 (6 bases). Germline CDR1 reads LGHNT; CDR2 reads FRNRAP. The CDR3 consists of 16 residues. Between the trimmed V and J ends, which lost 6 bases and 0 bases, there was a span of 18 bases. CDR3 amino acids: CASGFRGQQSSYEQYF. CDR3 sequence (DNA): TGTGCTAGTGGATTCAGAGGACAGCAGAGCTCCTACGAGCAGTACTTC. The full variable domain, in which reference TRBV12-5 and TRBJ2-7 provide the parts outside the CDR3, is DARVTQTPRHKVTEMGQEVTMRCQPILGHNTVFWYRQTMMQGLELLAYFRNRAPLDDSGMPKDRFSAEMPDATLATLKIQPSEPRDSAVYFCASGFRGQQSSYEQYFGPGTRLTVT.

V is TRBV7-2 and J is TRBJ2-7; D ambiguous. This CDR3 is 12 amino acids long. Per germline, CDR1 SGHTA and CDR2 FQGNSA. Trimming removed 6 bases from V and 1 base from J, with 7 bases in between. The CDR3, as DNA: TGTGCCAGCAGTATCGGGTCCTACGAGCAGTACTTC. It is translated as CASSIGSYEQYF.

The V call is TRBV6-6, the J call TRBJ2-1; 9 bases are a match to TRBD1. The V gene's germline CDR1 is MNHNY and CDR2 SVGAGI (reference sequence). The junction had 4 bases not matched to a gene; V was cut back by 0 bases and J by 7 bases. CDR3 length: 15 residues. DNA of the CDR3: TGTGCCAGCAGTTACTCGGGACAGGGTTGGAATGAGCAGTTCTTC. Its protein is CASSYSGQGWNEQFF.

In regard to this clone: At one boundary the junction diverges from the germline segment, which might be a read error. The sample carries other DNA sequences with the same CDR3. The chain is built from TRBV5-1 and TRBJ1-5; D unresolved. This CDR3 is built from 15 residues. Germline loops: CDR1 SGHRS, CDR2 YFSETQ. The CDR3 loop is CASSLDGYSNQPQHF. CDR3 DNA: TGCGCCAGCAGTTTGGACGGGTATAGCAATCAGCCCCAGCATTTT. The whole variable domain, filled in from reference TRBV5-1 and TRBJ1-5, reads KAGVTQTPRYLIKTRGQQVTLSCSPISGHRSVSWYQQTPGQGLQFLFEYFSETQRNKGNFPGRFSGRQFSNSRSEMNVSTLELGDSALYLCASSLDGYSNQPQHFGDGTRLSIL.

The rearrangement joins TRBV5-5 to TRBJ1-1; a weak D match, TRBD1 (5 bases). This CDR3 spans 11 amino acids. Per germline, CDR1 SGHKS and CDR2 YYEKEE (reference sequence). V lost 4 bases to trimming and J lost 7 bases, with 8 bases between them. The CDR3 DNA is TGTGCCAGCAGCGCCAGGGTTGAAGCTTTCTTT. Its protein product is CASSARVEAFF.

The chain links TRBV10-1 to TRBJ2-3; 13 bases are shared with TRBD2. Germline lookup yields CDR1 WNHNN and CDR2 SYGVQD (reference sequence). V was pared by 5 bases and J by 3 bases, with 2 bases of the junction left unmatched. This CDR3 is 15 amino acids long. CDR3 residues: CASSLGLAGTDTQYF. The CDR3 DNA reads TGCGCCAGCAGTCTGGGACTAGCGGGGACAGATACGCAGTATTTT.

The V gene is TRBV28, the J gene TRBJ1-3, with TRBD1 identical over 10 bases. This CDR3 comprises 16 residues. Germline CDR1 MDHEN, CDR2 SYDVKM. The V segment lost 7 bases and the J segment 1 base; nucleotides outside the gene matches: 7. The CDR3 DNA follows: TGTGCCAGCACCCACCCGGGACAGGGGTCTGGAAACACCATATATTTT. Amino acids: CASTHPGQGSGNTIYF.

The chain recombines TRBV4-3 with TRBJ2-1; a weak D match, TRBD1 (6 bases). The V and J ends lost 0 bases and 5 bases respectively, with 11 bases between them. Germline lookup yields CDR1 LGHNA and CDR2 YSLEER. The CDR3 loop spans 15 amino acids. The CDR3 spells CASSQDRDINNEQFF. The CDR3 nucleotides read TGCGCCAGCAGCCAAGATAGGGACATTAACAATGAGCAGTTCTTC.

J is TRBJ2-1 and V is TRBV2; 10 bases match TRBD2. The CDR3 contains 16 residues. Germline V gene sequence: CDR1 SNHLY, CDR2 FYNNEI. Trimming took 9 bases from V and 7 from J; bases not matched to a gene: 15. As DNA, the CDR3 is TGTGCCAGTATTTACTCGAGCGGGGGGGCCAGGAATGAGCAGTTCTTC. Translating it yields CASIYSSGGARNEQFF.

The chain uses TRBV7-6 and TRBJ1-6; no definite D call. The CDR3 spans 15 residues. Per germline, CDR1 SGHVS and CDR2 FNYEAQ. V lost 1 base to trimming and J lost 6 bases, with 10 bases between them. The CDR3, as DNA: TGTGCCAGCAGCTTAGTGCCGGGGATTAATTCACCCCTCCACTTT. Protein product: CASSLVPGINSPLHF. Together with reference TRBV7-6 and TRBJ1-6, the CDR3 gives the full variable domain: GAGVSQSPRYKVTKRGQDVALRCDPISGHVSLYWYRQALGQGPEFLTYFNYEAQQDKSGLPNDRFSAERPEGSISTLTIQRTEQRDSAMYRCASSLVPGINSPLHFGNGTRLTVT.

This chain links TRBV11-2 with TRBJ2-7; maybe TRBD1 (5 bases). V lost 5 bases and J lost 5, with 10 bases in between. Germline V gene lookup returns CDR1 SGHAT and CDR2 FQNNGV. The CDR3 is made up of 12 amino acids. The CDR3 region is CASSKGIHEQYF. In DNA, the CDR3 is TGTGCCAGCAGCAAGGGGATTCACGAGCAGTACTTC.

This chain joins TRBV6-5 and TRBJ2-3; 7 bases are a match to TRBD1. The CDR3 runs to 15 residues. Germline trimming cut 4 bases from V and 0 bases from J; bases unmatched to any gene: 4. Germline assignment: CDR1 MNHEY and CDR2 SVGAGI. Written as DNA, the CDR3 is TGTGCCAGCAGTTCTTGGGACAGAAGCACAGATACGCAGTATTTT. It translates to CASSSWDRSTDTQYF.

CDR3 amino acids: CASSLEGTSGADTQYF. The CDR3 nucleotides are TGCGCCAGCAGCCTGGAAGGTACTAGCGGCGCAGATACGCAGTATTTT. The rearrangement links TRBV5-1 to TRBJ2-3; TRBD2 aligns across 8 bases. Trimming cost V 4 bases and J 4 bases; bases outside gene matches: 11. CDR1 and CDR2 (germline): SGHRS, YFSETQ. The CDR3 sequence is 16 residues long.

The chain joins TRBV2 to TRBJ1-1; D might be TRBD1 (6 bases). Germline CDR1 and CDR2: SNHLY and FYNNEI. The V gene lost 1 base and the J gene lost 0 bases, with 15 bases spanning the gap. The CDR3 consists of 17 residues. The CDR3 is CASSEEWDIPMNTEAFF. The CDR3 nucleotides read TGTGCCAGCAGTGAAGAATGGGACATCCCCATGAACACTGAAGCTTTCTTT.

The chain combines TRBV5-1 with TRBJ1-5, with a possible D match to TRBD1 (6 bases). The CDR3 contains 14 residues. With 4 bases removed from V and 4 bases from J, the gap between germline ends came to 12 bases. Looked up from germline, CDR1 is SGHRS and CDR2 is YFSETQ. The CDR3 protein is CASSRGGGNQPQHF. DNA of the CDR3: TGCGCCAGCAGCAGGGGAGGGGGAAATCAGCCCCAGCATTTT.

The chain joins TRBV13 to TRBJ2-1; TRBD2 agrees at 7 bases. Trimming at V came to 5 bases and at J to 5 bases, leaving 12 bases not matched to a gene. CDR1 and CDR2 (germline): PRHDT, FYEKMQ (reference sequence). There are 16 residues in the CDR3. This chain's CDR3 is CASSDTTGTNNNEQFF. The CDR3 DNA follows: TGTGCCAGCAGCGACACTACCGGGACTAACAACAATGAGCAGTTCTTC.

The rearrangement uses TRBV27 and TRBJ1-2; possibly TRBD1 for D (5 bases). In germline, CDR1 is MNHEY, CDR2 SMNVEV (reference sequence). This CDR3 region has 15 residues. Trimming stripped 4 bases from V and 2 bases from J, with 14 bases between. CDR3 in DNA: TGTGCCAGCAGTTCCCCGACAGCCCCGAACTATGGCTACACCTTC. Translation: CASSSPTAPNYGYTF.

V gene TRBV6-1 combines with J gene TRBJ1-1, with a possible D match to TRBD1 (5 bases). Germline CDR1 is MNHNS and CDR2 is SASEGT. Deletions cut 2 bases from V and 6 bases from J, with 13 bases between. CDR3 size: 14 residues. The CDR3 loop reads CASSETGRGPEAFF. DNA for the CDR3: TGTGCCAGCAGTGAAACGGGGCGGGGACCTGAAGCTTTCTTT.

The chain couples TRBV5-1 to TRBJ1-3; TRBD1 matches at 8 bases. CDR1 and CDR2 (germline): SGHRS, YFSETQ. This CDR3 is built from 17 residues. V lost 4 bases, J lost 0 bases, and 9 bases stayed unmatched. For the CDR3, the DNA is TGCGCCAGCAGCATCACAGGGGGACGATACTCTGGAAACACCATATATTTT. Amino acid sequence: CASSITGGRYSGNTIYF.

The chain uses TRBV9 and TRBJ2-3, with 7 bases fitting TRBD2. V was pared by 4 bases and J by 0 bases, with 8 bases of the junction left unmatched. The CDR3 extends over 16 amino acids. Per the germline V gene, CDR1 is SGDLS and CDR2 is YYNGEE. CDR3 protein: CASSSLAGLSTDTQYF. CDR3 nucleotide sequence: TGTGCCAGCAGCTCCTTAGCGGGCCTTAGCACAGATACGCAGTATTTT.